This entry lists 5 T cell receptor beta chains sequenced from one sample in a study of blood T cell repertoires in COVID-19. Some clones are missing from TCRdb's copy, which holds only in-frame ones; the method was immunoSEQ multiplex PCR. The sample consists of about 220,000 clones, 75% to 85% of them appearing once. Sequencing input: peripheral blood. The receptors here all came from a human donor in a cohort sampled during active COVID-19.

The chain joins TRBV6-1 to TRBJ2-7; TRBD2 matches at 9 bases. The V segment lost 2 bases and the J segment 6 bases; nucleotides outside the gene matches: 5. The CDR3 loop spans 14 amino acids. The V gene's germline CDR1 is MNHNS and CDR2 SASEGT. The CDR3 DNA follows: TGTGCCAGCAGTGAACGGACTAGCGTATCCGAGCAGTACTTC. Protein product: CASSERTSVSEQYF.

The V and J genes are TRBV5-1 and TRBJ2-7, with a weak D call TRBD2 (5 bases). Trimming pared 4 bases from V and 0 bases from J, leaving 11 bases between. Germline CDR1 is SGHRS and CDR2 is YFSETQ. The CDR3 has 14 residues. Here the CDR3 reads CASSALATSYEQYF. In DNA form, the CDR3 reads TGCGCCAGCAGCGCCCTAGCTACCTCCTACGAGCAGTACTTC.

V gene TRBV6-6 combines with J gene TRBJ1-3; 8 positions match TRBD1. The germline CDR1 and CDR2 sequences are MNHNY and SVGAGI (reference sequence). The CDR3 is 16 residues long. The trim removed 4 bases at V and 2 bases at J, leaving 7 bases unmatched. CDR3 DNA sequence: TGTGCCAGCAGTTTTATGCGGACAGGGCCTGGAAACACCATATATTTT. As protein: CASSFMRTGPGNTIYF.

This chain uses TRBV5-8 with TRBJ2-4; 9 bases are shared with TRBD2. The V segment lost 2 bases and the J segment 8 bases; nucleotides outside the gene matches: 11. The CDR3 totals 16 residues. Looked up from germline, CDR1 is SGHTS and CDR2 is YDEGEE. CDR3: CASSFPGLAVGDIQYF. CDR3 DNA sequence: TGTGCCAGCAGCTTCCCGGGACTAGCTGTTGGAGACATTCAGTACTTC.

Notes on this clone: Other nucleotide sequences in the sample specify the same CDR3. The rearrangement links TRBV19 to TRBJ1-2; 8 bases map to TRBD1. There are 15 residues in the CDR3. After removal of 1 base from V and 2 bases from J, the junction contained 3 bases not matched to a gene. Germline V gives CDR1 LNHDA, CDR2 SQIVND (reference sequence). CDR3 in DNA: TGTGCCAGTAGTATAGGGACAGGGCCAAACTATGGCTACACCTTC. As protein: CASSIGTGPNYGYTF.